One sample yielded the 3 T cell receptor beta chains listed below, sequenced in a study of T cells after yellow fever vaccination. TCRdb re-analysed the 5' RACE reads in MiXCR, keeping a single row per CDR3 protein. Here the sample spans about 96,000 distinct CDR3 sequences, roughly 8.2% being singletons. The material was CD8+ T cells not binding an NS4B(214-222) dextramer, sorted from PBMCs, obtained roughly 15 days after the first yellow fever vaccination. All receptors come from a man in his late teens or twenties who received the YFV17D yellow fever vaccine.

There are many counts of this clonotype. This chain uses TRBV29-1 with TRBJ2-5; no clear D gene. CDR1 is SQVTM and CDR2 is ANQGSEA in the germline V gene. The CDR3 is 11 amino acids. V was cut by 4 bases and J by 5 bases, with 8 bases left in between. The CDR3 DNA reads as TGCAGCGTTGTCATTTGGGAGACCCAGTACTTC. It translates to CSVVIWETQYF.

J is TRBJ2-1 and V is TRBV20-1; D is possibly TRBD2 (7 bases). V dropped 6 bases and J dropped 1 base, with 13 bases sitting between them. The CDR3 loop spans 14 amino acids. The V gene's germline CDR1 is DFQATT and CDR2 SNEGSKA (reference sequence). The CDR3 DNA follows: TGCAGTGCGGGGGGGCGGGGTTCCTACAATGAGCAGTTCTTC. The encoded protein is CSAGGRGSYNEQFF.

The rearrangement uses TRBV29-1 and TRBJ2-3, with 9 bases fitting TRBD1. The germline V gene encodes CDR1 SQVTM and CDR2 ANQGSEA. Germline trimming cut 5 bases from V and 7 bases from J; bases unmatched to any gene: 7. The CDR3 contains 13 residues. The CDR3 DNA is TGCAGCGTTTCTCCGGGACAGGGTCATACGCAGTATTTT. Translated: CSVSPGQGHTQYF.